Each of the 10 T cell receptor beta chains below was sequenced from the same sample in a study of cytomegalovirus exposure and HLA in healthy donors. The study ran its PCR with 60 Vbeta and 13 Jbeta primers. The repertoire was sequenced with immunoSEQ multiplex PCR; TCRdb's copy has only in-frame clones and lacks some. Altogether roughly 120,000 clones are present, about 66% being singletons, with the ten largest covering over 1.5%. The sequenced material came from PBMCs. These receptors all come from a man younger than 45 in good health and CMV-seropositive.

This rearrangement joins TRBV30 to TRBJ2-1, with 10 bases fitting TRBD1. The CDR3 extends over 15 amino acids. From germline, CDR1 is GTSNPN and CDR2 SVGIG (reference sequence). The V gene end was trimmed by 0 bases and the J gene end by 6 bases; junction bases not matched to a gene: 5. The CDR3 protein is CAWSVAGTGVNEQFF. The CDR3 coding sequence is TGTGCCTGGAGTGTAGCCGGGACAGGGGTCAATGAGCAGTTCTTC.

CDR3: CSVEGGEHSLWADTQYF. CDR3 DNA: TGCAGCGTTGAAGGGGGGGAACACTCTCTATGGGCGGATACGCAGTATTTT. The chain is built from TRBV29-1 and TRBJ2-3, with D possibly TRBD2 on 6 matching bases. Germline V CDR1 and CDR2: SQVTM, ANQGSEA. V lost 1 base, J lost 6 bases, and 23 bases lay in between. The CDR3 totals 17 residues.

In its sample, this clone was seen once. The rearrangement joins TRBV5-4 to TRBJ2-1; D perhaps matches TRBD2 (5 bases). Trimming pared 3 bases from V and 9 bases from J, leaving 19 bases between. The germline CDR1 and CDR2 sequences are SGHNT and YYREEE (reference sequence). This CDR3 is built from 15 residues. CDR3 in DNA: TGTGCCAGCAGCTCAAACCTGGCGGGTGTTGGTGAGCAGTTCTTC. Encoded protein: CASSSNLAGVGEQFF.

The V gene is TRBV5-1, the J gene TRBJ2-7; TRBD2 is a possible D gene (6 bases). The germline gives CDR1 SGHRS, CDR2 YFSETQ. The CDR3 totals 14 residues. V lost 1 base and J 4 bases, leaving 12 bases between the germline ends. CDR3 in amino acids: CASSLSQAGYEQYF. Written as DNA, the CDR3 is TGCGCCAGCAGCTTGTCGCAGGCGGGATACGAGCAGTACTTC. The full variable domain, its missing parts supplied by reference TRBV5-1 and TRBJ2-7, is KAGVTQTPRYLIKTRGQQVTLSCSPISGHRSVSWYQQTPGQGLQFLFEYFSETQRNKGNFPGRFSGRQFSNSRSEMNVSTLELGDSALYLCASSLSQAGYEQYFGPGTRLTVT.

The rearrangement links TRBV5-1 to TRBJ1-2; 10 bases are shared with TRBD1. The CDR3 has 14 amino acids. Trimming cost V 3 bases and J 7 bases; bases outside gene matches: 6. Germline CDR1 is SGHRS and CDR2 is YFSETQ. CDR3 DNA sequence: TGCGCCAGCAGCTGGGGACAGGGGAGCGGTGGCTACACCTTC. Protein product: CASSWGQGSGGYTF.

The rearrangement links TRBV29-1 to TRBJ1-2, with 11 bases fitting TRBD1. The germline CDR1 and CDR2 sequences are SQVTM and ANQGSEA. The CDR3 has 14 amino acids. Trimming removed 3 bases from V and 5 bases from J; junction bases left unmatched: 5. The CDR3 is CSVDGTGGDYGYTF. In DNA, the CDR3 is TGCAGCGTTGATGGGACAGGGGGGGATTATGGCTACACCTTC.

This clone has a handful of counts. This rearrangement joins TRBV6-4 to TRBJ2-1; 10 bases are shared with TRBD2. The junction had 6 bases not matched to a gene; V was cut back by 3 bases and J by 13 bases. The germline V gene encodes CDR1 MRHNA and CDR2 SNTAGT. The CDR3 loop spans 13 amino acids. DNA for the CDR3: TGTGCCAGCAGTGAGCGGACTAGCGGACTTCAGTTCTTC. Protein product: CASSERTSGLQFF.

This sequence joins TRBV4-3 and TRBJ2-7; perhaps TRBD2 as D (5 bases). CDR1 is LGHNA and CDR2 is YSLEER in the germline V gene. V gave up 5 bases and J gave up 6 bases, with 8 bases separating them. There are 11 residues in the CDR3. DNA for the CDR3: TGCGCCAGCAGCGCCGGAGGCGAGCAGTACTTC. Translation gives CASSAGGEQYF.

The CDR3 DNA is TGTGCCAGCAGTGTAAATATGAACACTGAAGCTTTCTTT. It translates to CASSVNMNTEAFF. The chain is built from TRBV6-1 and TRBJ1-1; no definite D call. The V and J ends lost 4 bases and 0 bases respectively, with 6 bases between them. CDR1 is MNHNS and CDR2 is SASEGT in the germline V gene. The CDR3 extends over 13 amino acids.

The chain combines TRBV10-3 with TRBJ1-5; TRBD1 agrees at 7 bases. Germline V gene sequence: CDR1 ENHRY, CDR2 SYGVKD. The CDR3 covers 14 residues. The J segment lost 4 bases and the V segment lost 8 bases, leaving 8 bases of the junction unmatched. DNA of the CDR3: TGTGCCATCGGCGGGACAGACTTTAATCAGCCCCAGCATTTT. As protein: CAIGGTDFNQPQHF.